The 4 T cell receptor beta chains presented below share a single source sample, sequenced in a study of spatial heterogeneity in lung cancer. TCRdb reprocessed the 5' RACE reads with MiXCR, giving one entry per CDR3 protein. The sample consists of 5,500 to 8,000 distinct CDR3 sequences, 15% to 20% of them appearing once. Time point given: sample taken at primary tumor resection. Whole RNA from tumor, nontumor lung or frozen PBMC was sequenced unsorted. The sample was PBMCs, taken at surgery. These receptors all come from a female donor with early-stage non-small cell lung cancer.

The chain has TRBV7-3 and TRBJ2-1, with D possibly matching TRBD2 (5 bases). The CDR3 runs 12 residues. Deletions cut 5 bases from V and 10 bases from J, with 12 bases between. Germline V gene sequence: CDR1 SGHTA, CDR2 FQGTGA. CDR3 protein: CASSPTGKEQFF. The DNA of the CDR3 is TGTGCCAGCAGCCCAACGGGGAAAGAGCAGTTCTTC. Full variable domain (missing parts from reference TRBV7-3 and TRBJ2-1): GAGVSQTPSNKVTEKGKYVELRCDPISGHTALYWYRQSLGQGPEFLIYFQGTGAADDSGLPNDRFFAVRPEGSVSTLKIQRTERGDSAVYLCASSPTGKEQFFGPGTRLTVL.

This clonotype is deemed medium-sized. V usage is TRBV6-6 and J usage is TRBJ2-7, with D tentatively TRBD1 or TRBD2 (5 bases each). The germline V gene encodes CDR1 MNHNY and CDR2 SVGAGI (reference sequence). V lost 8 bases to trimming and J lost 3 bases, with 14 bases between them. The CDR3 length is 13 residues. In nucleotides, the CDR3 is TGTGCCAGCTCTTCCGGGACCCTCTACGAGCAGTACTTC. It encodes CASSSGTLYEQYF.

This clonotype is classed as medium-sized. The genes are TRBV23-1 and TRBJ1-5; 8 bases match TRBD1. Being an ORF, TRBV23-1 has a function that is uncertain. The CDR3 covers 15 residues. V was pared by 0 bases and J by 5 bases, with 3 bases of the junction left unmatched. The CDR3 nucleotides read TGCGCCAGCAGTCAATCTGGACAGGGTTATCAGCCCCAGCATTTT. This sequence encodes CASSQSGQGYQPQHF.

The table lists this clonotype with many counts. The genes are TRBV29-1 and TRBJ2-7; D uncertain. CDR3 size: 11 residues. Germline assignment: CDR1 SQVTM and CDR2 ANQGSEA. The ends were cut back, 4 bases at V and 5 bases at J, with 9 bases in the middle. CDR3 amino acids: CSVAAADEQYF. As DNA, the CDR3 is TGCAGCGTTGCTGCCGCGGACGAGCAGTACTTC.